The 21 T cell receptor beta chains reported below all come from one sample, sequenced in a study of CD8+ T cells in alopecia areata. RNA, once extracted, was reverse transcribed into cDNA for use as the sequencing template. This table comes from immunoSEQ multiplex PCR, and its TCRdb copy is limited to in-frame clones, with some not included. The sample has 80,000 to 100,000 clones, 44% seen once. Documented treatment: oral pan-JAK inhibitor, 5-10 mg twice daily. The starting material was CD8+ T cells sorted from blood, obtained at week 24, from a patient treated with tofacitinib. The receptors here all came from a human donor with alopecia areata.

This chain connects TRBV7-3 to TRBJ2-5; 7 bases are shared with TRBD2. The V and J ends lost 10 bases and 1 base, in that order; junction bases with no gene match: 9. Germline CDR1 SGHTA, CDR2 FQGTGA. CDR3 length: 14 residues. CDR3 in amino acids: CATPHGGTQETQYF. CDR3 in DNA: TGTGCCACACCCCACGGGGGGACCCAAGAGACCCAGTACTTC.

This clone was seen a handful of times. The gene calls are TRBV6-4 and TRBJ2-2; D uncertain. This CDR3 is 14 amino acids long. Trimming shortened V by 2 bases and J by 5 bases, and 9 bases separated the two germline ends. Germline CDR1 reads MRHNA; CDR2 reads SNTAGT. As DNA, the CDR3 is TGTGCCAGCAGTGACGCCATCGGAACCGGGGAGCTGTTTTTT. It codes for CASSDAIGTGELFF.

The chain joins TRBV4-3 to TRBJ2-1, with 10 bases aligning to TRBD2. Germline assignment: CDR1 LGHNA and CDR2 YSLEER. The CDR3 has 17 residues. V lost 0 bases and J lost 3; bases outside the gene matches: 5. The CDR3 nucleotides read TGCGCCAGCAGCCAAGATACTAGCGGGGCTTTCTACAATGAGCAGTTCTTC. Protein product: CASSQDTSGAFYNEQFF.

The V call is TRBV6-5, the J call TRBJ2-7; D assignment may be TRBD1 or TRBD2 (5 bases each). Germline V gene lookup returns CDR1 MNHEY and CDR2 SVGAGI. The CDR3 is 14 residues long. Between the trimmed V and J ends, which lost 4 bases and 7 bases, there was a span of 17 bases. The chain's CDR3 is CASSLGGHQGEQYF. In DNA form, the CDR3 reads TGTGCCAGCAGTTTAGGAGGTCACCAGGGAGAGCAGTACTTC.

This chain joins TRBV7-2 and TRBJ2-7; 8 positions match TRBD2. After removal of 0 bases from V and 0 bases from J, the junction contained 7 bases not matched to a gene. Germline lookup yields CDR1 SGHTA and CDR2 FQGNSA. This CDR3 has 17 amino acids. The CDR3 nucleotides are TGTGCCAGCAGCTTAGCAGCGGGAGCGGGAAGCTCCTACGAGCAGTACTTC. This gives the protein CASSLAAGAGSSYEQYF.

The rearrangement links TRBV19 to TRBJ1-1, with no clear D. V dropped 3 bases and J dropped 4 bases, with 9 bases sitting between them. CDR3 size: 13 residues. Germline V gene sequence: CDR1 LNHDA, CDR2 SQIVND (reference sequence). The chain's CDR3 is CASSMEGFTEAFF. The CDR3 nucleotides are TGTGCCAGTAGTATGGAAGGGTTCACTGAAGCTTTCTTT.

The V call is TRBV27, the J call TRBJ1-1; 12 positions agree with TRBD1. The ends lost 6 bases at V and 5 bases at J; junction bases unmatched: 13. The V gene's germline CDR1 is MNHEY and CDR2 SMNVEV (reference sequence). This CDR3 is 17 amino acids long. CDR3 region: CASRRNRDRGLKTEAFF. CDR3 DNA: TGTGCCAGCAGAAGAAACCGGGACAGGGGGCTCAAGACTGAAGCTTTCTTT.

As concerns this clone: Other DNA sequences of this sample code for an identical CDR3. V and J are TRBV9 and TRBJ2-2; 9 positions agree with TRBD1. J was trimmed by 2 bases and V by 3 bases; bases with no gene match: 2. The CDR3 is made up of 15 amino acids. Germline lookup yields CDR1 SGDLS and CDR2 YYNGEE. This chain's CDR3 is CASSATGGNTGELFF. CDR3 DNA sequence: TGTGCCAGCAGCGCGACAGGGGGTAACACCGGGGAGCTGTTTTTT.

The chain joins TRBV25-1 to TRBJ1-4; D gene unclear. V was trimmed by 6 bases and J by 8 bases, leaving 13 bases between them. This CDR3 is 13 amino acids long. Germline CDR1 MGHDK, CDR2 SYGVNS. CDR3 sequence: CASSKNPGEKLFF. The CDR3 DNA follows: TGTGCCAGCAGCAAAAACCCAGGAGAAAAACTGTTTTTT.

This clone has a handful of counts. V is TRBV7-3 and J is TRBJ2-7; TRBD1 is a possible D gene (6 bases). V was pared by 5 bases and J by 6 bases, with 11 bases between. The CDR3 loop spans 12 amino acids. Germline V gene lookup returns CDR1 SGHTA and CDR2 FQGTGA. The CDR3 DNA sequence: TGTGCCAGCAGCGAACAGGGTGGCGAGCAGTACTTC. Its translation is CASSEQGGEQYF.

V is TRBV10-3 and J is TRBJ2-7; D call uncertain. Germline CDR1 reads ENHRY; CDR2 reads SYGVKD. V was cut by 8 bases and J by 2 bases, with 7 bases left in between. The CDR3 length is 11 residues. The CDR3 spells CAIGGTYEQYF. CDR3 DNA sequence: TGTGCCATCGGCGGTACCTACGAGCAGTACTTC.

This clone was observed many times. The rearrangement links TRBV19 to TRBJ2-3, with TRBD2 identical over 10 bases. Germline V gives CDR1 LNHDA, CDR2 SQIVND (reference sequence). The ends lost 6 bases at V and 6 bases at J; junction bases unmatched: 12. This CDR3 comprises 16 residues. CDR3 DNA sequence: TGTGCCAGTAGCCCCCTCAAGGGACTAGCGAGGGATACGCAGTATTTT. Protein: CASSPLKGLARDTQYF.

This clone was seen a single time. The rearrangement uses TRBV2 and TRBJ2-2; D unresolved. This CDR3 contains 14 residues. V was clipped by 0 bases and J by 5 bases, with 7 bases between them. Germline values: CDR1 SNHLY, CDR2 FYNNEI. The CDR3 here is CASSEAPRTGELFF. As DNA, the CDR3 is TGTGCCAGCAGTGAAGCGCCGAGGACCGGGGAGCTGTTTTTT.

The genes are TRBV5-1 and TRBJ2-7; D remains ambiguous. CDR1 and CDR2 (germline): SGHRS, YFSETQ. The CDR3 is made up of 13 amino acids. Trimming removed 0 bases at V and 4 bases at J, with 8 bases between. The CDR3 region has the DNA TGCGCCAGCAGCTTGGATCTGTTTTACGAGCAGTACTTC. Protein sequence: CASSLDLFYEQYF.

The rearrangement uses TRBV11-2 and TRBJ1-2; 7 bases are a match to TRBD1. The CDR3 length is 16 residues. The V segment lost 2 bases and the J segment 2 bases; nucleotides outside the gene matches: 8. Germline V lookup: CDR1 SGHAT, CDR2 FQNNGV. CDR3 region: CASSLSLQGVNYGYTF. Written as DNA, the CDR3 is TGTGCCAGCAGCTTATCCCTTCAGGGGGTCAACTATGGCTACACCTTC.

The genes are TRBV7-9 and TRBJ2-3; D is possibly TRBD2 (6 bases). V was cut by 4 bases and J by 0 bases, with 17 bases left in between. Per the germline V gene, CDR1 is SEHNR and CDR2 is FQNEAQ (reference sequence). CDR3 length: 17 amino acids. The CDR3 reads CASSSWRGRDSTDTQYF. The CDR3 DNA sequence: TGTGCCAGCAGCTCATGGAGGGGAAGGGATAGCACAGATACGCAGTATTTT.

The gene calls are TRBV2 and TRBJ2-7; 7 nucleotides line up with TRBD1. Germline CDR1 reads SNHLY; CDR2 reads FYNNEI. The CDR3 runs to 15 residues. V lost 1 base to trimming and J lost 4 bases; unmatched junction nucleotides: 7. CDR3 sequence: CASSEGSRRGYEQYF. CDR3 DNA: TGTGCCAGCAGTGAAGGTTCTCGCAGGGGGTACGAGCAGTACTTC. The full variable domain, completed using reference TRBV2 and TRBJ2-7, is EPEVTQTPSHQVTQMGQEVILRCVPISNHLYFYWYRQILGQKVEFLVSFYNNEISEKSEIFDDQFSVERPDGSNFTLKIRSTKLEDSAMYFCASSEGSRRGYEQYFGPGTRLTVT.

The rearrangement uses TRBV30 and TRBJ1-1, with D possibly TRBD1 on 6 matching bases. The CDR3 length is 13 residues. Germline V gene data show CDR1 as GTSNPN and CDR2 as SVGIG (reference sequence). V lost 3 bases and J 4 bases, leaving 12 bases between the germline ends. CDR3 DNA sequence: TGTGCCTGGAGAACACAGGGTTTCACTGAAGCTTTCTTT. Protein: CAWRTQGFTEAFF.

By sample fraction, this clone is medium-sized. The V call is TRBV7-8, the J call TRBJ2-7; 7 bases map to TRBD1. Germline CDR1 SGHVS, CDR2 FQNEAQ. The CDR3 is made up of 14 amino acids. The V gene end was trimmed by 2 bases and the J gene end by 6 bases; junction bases not matched to a gene: 7. CDR3 sequence reads: CASSLRGGVFEQYF. CDR3 sequence (DNA): TGTGCCAGCAGCTTAAGAGGGGGCGTTTTCGAGCAGTACTTC.

The chain is built from TRBV4-1 and TRBJ1-1; D might be TRBD1 (6 bases). With 2 bases removed from V and 1 base from J, the gap between germline ends came to 11 bases. The CDR3 covers 15 residues. Per germline, CDR1 MGHRA and CDR2 YSYEKL. The DNA of the CDR3 is TGCGCCAGCAGCCAACCGGGACACCCGAACACTGAAGCTTTCTTT. This translates into CASSQPGHPNTEAFF.

The rearrangement uses TRBV7-9 and TRBJ2-7, with D unresolved. Between the trimmed V and J ends, which lost 2 bases and 2 bases, there was a span of 7 bases. Germline V gene lookup returns CDR1 SEHNR and CDR2 FQNEAQ (reference sequence). The CDR3 loop spans 13 amino acids. The CDR3 nucleotides read TGTGCCAGCAGCTTAATTAACCCCTACGAGCAGTACTTC. Translation: CASSLINPYEQYF. Combining the CDR3 with reference TRBV7-9 and TRBJ2-7 gives the whole variable domain DTGVSQNPRHKITKRGQNVTFRCDPISEHNRLYWYRQTLGQGPEFLTYFQNEAQLEKSRLLSDRFSAERPKGSFSTLEIQRTEQGDSAMYLCASSLINPYEQYFGPGTRLTVT.